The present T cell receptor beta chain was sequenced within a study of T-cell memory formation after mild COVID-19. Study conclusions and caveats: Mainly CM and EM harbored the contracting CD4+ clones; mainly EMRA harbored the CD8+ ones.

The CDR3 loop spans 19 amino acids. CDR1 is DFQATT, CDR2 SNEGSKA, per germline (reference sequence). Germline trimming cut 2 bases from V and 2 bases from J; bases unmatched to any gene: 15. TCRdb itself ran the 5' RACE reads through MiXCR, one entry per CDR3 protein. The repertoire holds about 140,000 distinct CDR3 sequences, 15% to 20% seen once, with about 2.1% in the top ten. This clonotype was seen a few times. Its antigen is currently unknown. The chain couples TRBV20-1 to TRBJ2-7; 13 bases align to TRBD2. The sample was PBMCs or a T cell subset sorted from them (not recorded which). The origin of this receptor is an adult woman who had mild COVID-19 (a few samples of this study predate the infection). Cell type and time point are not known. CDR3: CSARSFGTSGIQNPYEQYF. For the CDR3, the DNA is TGCAGTGCTAGATCATTCGGGACTAGCGGGATCCAGAATCCCTACGAGCAGTACTTC.